Listed here are 17 T cell receptor beta chains from one sample, sequenced in a study of blood T cell repertoires in COVID-19. Generated by immunoSEQ multiplex PCR, the TCRdb table keeps only in-frame clones and is missing some. The data show fewer than 85,000 clones, around four fifths seen once. Sequenced: peripheral blood. The origin of the receptors is a woman aged 55-69 years with acute or convalescent COVID-19.

This rearrangement joins TRBV5-1 to TRBJ2-3; weak D call: TRBD1 (6 bases). The CDR3 contains 13 residues. V dropped 7 bases and J dropped 5 bases, with 14 bases sitting between them. The germline V gene encodes CDR1 SGHRS and CDR2 YFSETQ. The CDR3 region has the DNA TGCGCCAGCGGTACAGGGTTCGGAGATACGCAGTATTTT. Translating gives CASGTGFGDTQYF. Together with reference TRBV5-1 and TRBJ2-3, the CDR3 gives the full variable domain: KAGVTQTPRYLIKTRGQQVTLSCSPISGHRSVSWYQQTPGQGLQFLFEYFSETQRNKGNFPGRFSGRQFSNSRSEMNVSTLELGDSALYLCASGTGFGDTQYFGPGTRLTVL.

The gene calls are TRBV28 and TRBJ2-7, with 9 bases lining up with TRBD2. This CDR3 spans 12 amino acids. CDR1 and CDR2 (germline): MDHEN, SYDVKM. V trimming: 11 bases; J trimming: 6 bases; junction bases outside the gene matches: 8. The CDR3 region has the DNA TGTGCCGGCGGCGGGAGGGTTTCCGAGCAGTACTTC. Translating gives CAGGGRVSEQYF.

CDR3 protein: CASSQVTSGEREQYF. The CDR3 coding sequence is TGCGCCAGCAGCCAAGTAACTAGCGGGGAACGCGAGCAGTACTTC. The chain joins TRBV4-1 to TRBJ2-7, with 10 bases aligning to TRBD2. This CDR3 is built from 15 residues. CDR1 MGHRA and CDR2 YSYEKL come from the germline V gene. The J segment lost 6 bases and the V segment lost 1 base, leaving 6 bases of the junction unmatched.

The chain carries TRBV3-1 (or the pseudogene TRBV3-2) and TRBJ1-5, with 8 bases identical to TRBD1. This CDR3 region has 17 residues. Germline trimming cut 0 bases from V and 2 bases from J; bases unmatched to any gene: 6. Germline V lookup: CDR1 LGHDT, CDR2 YNNKEL (reference sequence). The chain's CDR3 is CASSQDQGARGNQPQHF. The DNA of the CDR3 is TGTGCCAGCAGCCAAGACCAGGGGGCGCGGGGCAATCAGCCCCAGCATTTT.

This chain uses TRBV7-3 with TRBJ2-3, with 7 nucleotides matching TRBD2. The CDR3 is made up of 16 amino acids. The J segment lost 1 base and the V segment lost 0 bases, leaving 4 bases of the junction unmatched. Germline CDR1 is SGHTA and CDR2 is FQGTGA. CDR3 in amino acids: CASSLTRAGGTDTQYF. As DNA, the CDR3 is TGTGCCAGCAGCTTAACGCGGGCGGGGGGCACAGATACGCAGTATTTT.

The CDR3 DNA reads as TGTGCCAGCAACCGACTAGCGGGGGGATCTCTCTACAATGAGCAGTTCTTC. Its translation: CASNRLAGGSLYNEQFF. This rearrangement joins TRBV2 to TRBJ2-1; TRBD2 agrees at 13 bases. J was trimmed by 3 bases and V by 7 bases; bases with no gene match: 9. CDR1 is SNHLY and CDR2 is FYNNEI in the germline V gene. The CDR3 length is 17 residues.

The gene calls are TRBV11-3 and TRBJ1-6; D is perhaps TRBD1 (6 bases). Germline loops: CDR1 SGHNT, CDR2 YENEEA. This CDR3 comprises 15 residues. V lost 3 bases to trimming and J lost 11 bases, with 17 bases between them. CDR3: CASSFPGPQGTPLHF. As DNA, the CDR3 is TGTGCCAGCAGCTTCCCCGGGCCTCAGGGGACACCCCTCCACTTT.

This chain links TRBV6-5 with TRBJ1-2, with TRBD1 as a possible D gene (5 bases). Trimming removed 0 bases at V and 6 bases at J, with 11 bases between. This CDR3 contains 14 residues. Germline V lookup: CDR1 MNHEY, CDR2 SVGAGI. CDR3 DNA: TGTGCCAGCAGTTACTCCTCAGGGCTCAATGGCTACACCTTC. This codes for CASSYSSGLNGYTF.

The chain is built from TRBV25-1 and TRBJ2-7; tentative D call: TRBD1 (5 bases). This CDR3 contains 14 residues. CDR1 is MGHDK and CDR2 is SYGVNS in the germline V gene. The V end lost 6 bases, the J end lost 6 bases, and 18 bases lay between the germline ends. The DNA for the CDR3 is TGTGCCAGCAGGTCCCTGGGGCACGATGGCGAGCAGTACTTC. It specifies CASRSLGHDGEQYF.

The V gene is TRBV7-9, the J gene TRBJ2-2; D gene unclear. V dropped 1 base and J dropped 1 base, with 7 bases sitting between them. CDR3 length: 15 residues. Germline V gene sequence: CDR1 SEHNR, CDR2 FQNEAQ (reference sequence). The CDR3 spells CASSLGNGNTGELFF. The CDR3, as DNA: TGTGCCAGCAGCTTAGGCAACGGGAACACCGGGGAGCTGTTTTTT.

This clone was found once. The V gene is TRBV6-6, the J gene TRBJ1-1, with D possibly matching TRBD1 (6 bases). Looked up from germline, CDR1 is MNHNY and CDR2 is SVGAGI (reference sequence). There are 16 residues in the CDR3. The V end was cut by 2 bases, the J end by 5 bases, with 18 bases between. The CDR3: CASSYPSKAGETEAFF. The CDR3 DNA is TGTGCCAGCAGTTACCCCTCTAAGGCAGGGGAGACTGAAGCTTTCTTT.

The chain carries TRBV20-1 and TRBJ1-2; D gene unclear. Germline V lookup: CDR1 DFQATT, CDR2 SNEGSKA (reference sequence). This CDR3 has 12 amino acids. The V and J ends lost 3 bases and 7 bases respectively, with 12 bases between them. The CDR3 here is CSASYIGSGYTF. CDR3 DNA: TGCAGTGCTAGTTACATCGGGAGTGGCTACACCTTC.

The gene calls are TRBV5-5 and TRBJ2-2, with D tentatively TRBD1 (6 bases). CDR1 is SGHKS, CDR2 YYEKEE, per germline (reference sequence). The CDR3 has 14 residues. The V end was cut by 0 bases, the J end by 7 bases, with 10 bases between. As DNA, the CDR3 is TGTGCCAGCAGCTTGGCCACAGGGATCGGGGAGCTGTTTTTT. This sequence encodes CASSLATGIGELFF.

V gene TRBV5-1 combines with J gene TRBJ2-3; 9 positions agree with TRBD2. The junction had 9 bases not matched to a gene; V was cut back by 7 bases and J by 9 bases. This CDR3 spans 13 amino acids. Germline-derived CDR1 and CDR2 are SGHRS and YFSETQ. The CDR3 DNA sequence: TGCGCCAGCTCTGAGGGTAGCGGGGGAACGCAGTATTTT. As protein: CASSEGSGGTQYF. Full variable domain (missing parts from reference TRBV5-1 and TRBJ2-3): KAGVTQTPRYLIKTRGQQVTLSCSPISGHRSVSWYQQTPGQGLQFLFEYFSETQRNKGNFPGRFSGRQFSNSRSEMNVSTLELGDSALYLCASSEGSGGTQYFGPGTRLTVL.

The V gene is TRBV13, the J gene TRBJ1-2; TRBD1 might be the D (6 bases). Deletions cut 5 bases from V and 0 bases from J, with 13 bases between. Germline V CDR1 and CDR2: PRHDT, FYEKMQ (reference sequence). The CDR3 spans 15 residues. Written as DNA, the CDR3 is TGTGCCAGCAGCCTAAGGACAGACCCTAACTATGGCTACACCTTC. Translation gives CASSLRTDPNYGYTF.

The rearrangement links TRBV18 to TRBJ2-5; D not certain. Germline-derived CDR1 and CDR2 are KGHSH and LQKENI. Deletions cut 5 bases from V and 1 base from J, with 11 bases between. There are 14 residues in the CDR3. This CDR3 is CASSSTGPQETQYF. CDR3 DNA sequence: TGTGCCAGCTCATCCACGGGTCCCCAAGAGACCCAGTACTTC.

V is TRBV19 and J is TRBJ1-5; unclear D gene. This CDR3 contains 16 residues. V was cut by 8 bases and J by 5 bases, with 22 bases left in between. Germline CDR1 LNHDA, CDR2 SQIVND (reference sequence). CDR3 nucleotide sequence: TGTGCCAGTGGGTTTGTGGGAGGAACGGGCGATCAGCCCCAGCATTTT. Protein: CASGFVGGTGDQPQHF.